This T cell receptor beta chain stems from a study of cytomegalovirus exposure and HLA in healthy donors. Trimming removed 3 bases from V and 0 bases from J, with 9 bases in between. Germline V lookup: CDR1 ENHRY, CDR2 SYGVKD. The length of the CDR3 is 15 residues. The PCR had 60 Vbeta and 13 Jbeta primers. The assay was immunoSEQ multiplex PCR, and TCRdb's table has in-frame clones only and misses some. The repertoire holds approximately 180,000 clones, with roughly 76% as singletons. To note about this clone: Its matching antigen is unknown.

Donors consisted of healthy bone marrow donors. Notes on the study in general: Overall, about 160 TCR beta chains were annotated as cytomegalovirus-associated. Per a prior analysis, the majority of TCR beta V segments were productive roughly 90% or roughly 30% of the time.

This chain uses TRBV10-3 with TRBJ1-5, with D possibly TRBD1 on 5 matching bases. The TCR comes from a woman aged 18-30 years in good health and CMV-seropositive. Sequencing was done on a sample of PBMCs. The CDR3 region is CAISDRANSNQPQHF. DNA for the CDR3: TGTGCCATCAGTGACAGGGCGAATAGCAATCAGCCCCAGCATTTT.